This TCR beta chain is drawn from a study of blood T cell repertoires in COVID-19. Overall study context: Sources were T cells, B-cell-depleted T cells, or PBMCs; the material itself was cDNA or gDNA.

CDR3 length equals 14 residues. Germline CDR1 and CDR2: LGHNA and YSLEER. Deletions cut 6 bases from V and 6 bases from J, with 14 bases between. Assay: immunoSEQ multiplex PCR; the TCRdb copy retains only in-frame clones and omits some. The table lists around 65,000 clones, around 85% of them singletons. This TCR derives from a human donor in a cohort sampled during active COVID-19. Sequenced input: peripheral blood. The gene calls are TRBV4-3 and TRBJ2-2, with D possibly TRBD2 on 5 matching bases. The CDR3 nucleotides read TGCGCCAGCAGTTGGCTAGCTGGGGCCGGGGAGCTGTTTTTT. Translating gives CASSWLAGAGELFF.